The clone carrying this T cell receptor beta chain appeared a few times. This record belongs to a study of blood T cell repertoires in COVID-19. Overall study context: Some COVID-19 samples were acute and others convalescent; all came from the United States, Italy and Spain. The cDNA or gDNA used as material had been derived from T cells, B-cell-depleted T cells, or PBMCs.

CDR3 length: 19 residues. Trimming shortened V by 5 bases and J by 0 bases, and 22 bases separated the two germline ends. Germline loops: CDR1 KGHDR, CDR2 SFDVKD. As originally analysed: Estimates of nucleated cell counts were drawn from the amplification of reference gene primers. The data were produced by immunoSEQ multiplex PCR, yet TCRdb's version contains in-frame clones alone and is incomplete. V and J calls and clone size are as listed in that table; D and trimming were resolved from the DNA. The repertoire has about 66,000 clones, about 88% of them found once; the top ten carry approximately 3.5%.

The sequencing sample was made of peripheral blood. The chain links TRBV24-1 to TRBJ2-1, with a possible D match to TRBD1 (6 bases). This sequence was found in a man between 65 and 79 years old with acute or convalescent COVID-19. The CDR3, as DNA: TGTGCCACCAGTGGTATACTCCGGGACACATTGAGCTCCTACAATGAGCAGTTCTTC. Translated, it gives CATSGILRDTLSSYNEQFF.